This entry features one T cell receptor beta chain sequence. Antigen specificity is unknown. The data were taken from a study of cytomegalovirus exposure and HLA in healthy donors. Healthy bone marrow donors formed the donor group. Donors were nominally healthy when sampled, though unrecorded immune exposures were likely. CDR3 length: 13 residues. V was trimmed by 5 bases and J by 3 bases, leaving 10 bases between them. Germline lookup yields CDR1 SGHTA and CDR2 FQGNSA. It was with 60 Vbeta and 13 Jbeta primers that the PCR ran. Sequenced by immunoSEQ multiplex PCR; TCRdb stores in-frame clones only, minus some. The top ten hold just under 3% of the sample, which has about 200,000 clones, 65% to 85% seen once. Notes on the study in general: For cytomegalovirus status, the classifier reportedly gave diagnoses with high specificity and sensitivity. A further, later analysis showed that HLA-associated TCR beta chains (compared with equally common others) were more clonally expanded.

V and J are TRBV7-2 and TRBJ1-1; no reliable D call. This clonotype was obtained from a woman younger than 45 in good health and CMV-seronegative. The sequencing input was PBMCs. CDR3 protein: CASSLTRDTEAFF. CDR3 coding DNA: TGTGCCAGCAGCCTCACCCGCGACACTGAAGCTTTCTTT.